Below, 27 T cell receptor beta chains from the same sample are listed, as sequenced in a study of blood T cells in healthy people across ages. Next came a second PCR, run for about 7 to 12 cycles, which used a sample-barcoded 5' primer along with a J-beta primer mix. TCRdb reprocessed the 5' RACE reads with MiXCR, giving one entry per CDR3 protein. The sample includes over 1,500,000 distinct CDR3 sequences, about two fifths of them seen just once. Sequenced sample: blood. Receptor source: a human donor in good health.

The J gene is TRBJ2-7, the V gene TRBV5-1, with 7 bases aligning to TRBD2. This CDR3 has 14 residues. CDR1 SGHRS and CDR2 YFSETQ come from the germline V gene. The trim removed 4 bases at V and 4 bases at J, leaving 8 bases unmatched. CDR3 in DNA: TGCGCCAGCAGCGCAGACAGCGGGGTATACGAGCAGTACTTC. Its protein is CASSADSGVYEQYF.

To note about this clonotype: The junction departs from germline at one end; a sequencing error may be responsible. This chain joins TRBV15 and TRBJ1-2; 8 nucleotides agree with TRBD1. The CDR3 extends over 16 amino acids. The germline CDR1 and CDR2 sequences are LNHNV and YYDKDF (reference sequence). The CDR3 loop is CATSREGFQGAGGCTF. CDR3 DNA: TGTGCCACCAGCAGAGAGGGCTTTCAGGGGGCTGGGGGCTGCACCTTC.

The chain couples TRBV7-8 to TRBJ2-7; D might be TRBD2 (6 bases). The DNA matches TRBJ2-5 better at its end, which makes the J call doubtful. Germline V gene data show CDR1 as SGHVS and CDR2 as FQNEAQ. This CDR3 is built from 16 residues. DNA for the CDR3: TGTGCCAGCAGCCGCAGGTGGGAGGCAGCCCAAGAGACCCAGTACTTC. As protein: CASSRRWEAAQETQYF.

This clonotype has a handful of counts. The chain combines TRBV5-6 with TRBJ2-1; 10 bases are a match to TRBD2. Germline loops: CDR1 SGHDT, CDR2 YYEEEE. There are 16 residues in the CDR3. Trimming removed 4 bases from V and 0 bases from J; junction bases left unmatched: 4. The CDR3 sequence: CASSHERGGSYNEQFF. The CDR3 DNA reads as TGTGCCAGCAGCCACGAGCGGGGGGGCTCCTACAATGAGCAGTTCTTC. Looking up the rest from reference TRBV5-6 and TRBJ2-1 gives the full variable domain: DAGVTQSPTHLIKTRGQQVTLRCSPKSGHDTVSWYQQALGQGPQFIFQYYEEEERQRGNFPDRFSGHQFPNYSSELNVNALLLGDSALYLCASSHERGGSYNEQFFGPGTRLTVL.

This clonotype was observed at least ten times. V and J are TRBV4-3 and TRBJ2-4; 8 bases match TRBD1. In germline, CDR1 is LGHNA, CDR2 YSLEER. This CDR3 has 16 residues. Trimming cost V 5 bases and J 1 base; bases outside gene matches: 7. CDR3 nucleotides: TGCGCCAGCAGCTCACAGACAGGGGTGGCCAAAAACATTCAGTACTTC. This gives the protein CASSSQTGVAKNIQYF.

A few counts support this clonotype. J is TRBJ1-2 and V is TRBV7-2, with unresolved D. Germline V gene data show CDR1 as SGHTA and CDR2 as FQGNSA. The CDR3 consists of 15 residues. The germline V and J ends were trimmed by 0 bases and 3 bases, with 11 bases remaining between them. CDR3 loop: CASSLARETYYGYTF. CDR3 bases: TGTGCCAGCAGCTTAGCGAGGGAGACTTACTATGGCTACACCTTC.

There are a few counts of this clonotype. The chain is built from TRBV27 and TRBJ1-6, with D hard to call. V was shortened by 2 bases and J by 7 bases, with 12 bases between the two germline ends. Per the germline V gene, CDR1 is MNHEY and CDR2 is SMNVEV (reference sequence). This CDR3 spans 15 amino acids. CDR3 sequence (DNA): TGTGCCAGCAGTTTAAACGGAGGCAGAAATTCACCCCTCCACTTT. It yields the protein CASSLNGGRNSPLHF.

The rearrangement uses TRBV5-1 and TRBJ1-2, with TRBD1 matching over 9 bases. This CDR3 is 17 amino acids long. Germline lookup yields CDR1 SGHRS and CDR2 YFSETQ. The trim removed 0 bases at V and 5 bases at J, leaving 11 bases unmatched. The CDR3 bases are TGCGCCAGCAGCTTGGCCGTGAGACAGGACAGGGGTTATGGCTACACCTTC. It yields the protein CASSLAVRQDRGYGYTF.

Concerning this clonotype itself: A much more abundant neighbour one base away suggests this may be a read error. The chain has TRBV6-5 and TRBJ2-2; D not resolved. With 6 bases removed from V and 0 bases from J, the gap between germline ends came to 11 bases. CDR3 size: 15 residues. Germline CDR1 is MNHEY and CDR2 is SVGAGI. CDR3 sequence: CASSLGYANTGELFF. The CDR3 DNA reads TGTGCCAGCAGCCTCGGGTACGCGAACACCGGGGAGCTGTTTTTT.

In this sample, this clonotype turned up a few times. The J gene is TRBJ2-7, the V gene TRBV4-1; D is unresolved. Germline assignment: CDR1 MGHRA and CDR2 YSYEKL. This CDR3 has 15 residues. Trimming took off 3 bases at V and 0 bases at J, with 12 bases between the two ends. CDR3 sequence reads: CASSHAGSSSYEQYF. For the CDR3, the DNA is TGCGCCAGCAGCCACGCCGGATCGAGCTCCTACGAGCAGTACTTC.

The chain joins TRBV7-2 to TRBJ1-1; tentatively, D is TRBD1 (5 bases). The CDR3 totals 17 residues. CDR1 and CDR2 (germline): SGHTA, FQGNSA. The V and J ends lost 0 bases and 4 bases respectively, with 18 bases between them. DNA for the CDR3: TGTGCCAGCAGCTTAGCAACCGGGACGGGGGACCCCACTGAAGCTTTCTTT. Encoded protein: CASSLATGTGDPTEAFF.

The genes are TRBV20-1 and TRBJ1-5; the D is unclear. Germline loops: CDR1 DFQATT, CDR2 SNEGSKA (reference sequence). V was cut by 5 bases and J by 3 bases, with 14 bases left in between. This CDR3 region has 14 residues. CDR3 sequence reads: CSAPPDGHNQPQHF. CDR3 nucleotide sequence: TGCAGTGCTCCGCCCGATGGCCACAATCAGCCCCAGCATTTT.

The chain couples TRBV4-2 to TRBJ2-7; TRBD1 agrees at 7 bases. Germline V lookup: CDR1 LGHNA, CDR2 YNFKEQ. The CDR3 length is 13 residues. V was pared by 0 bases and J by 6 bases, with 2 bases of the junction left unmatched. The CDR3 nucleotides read TGTGCCAGCAGCCAAGAGGCAGGGGGCGAGCAGTACTTC. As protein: CASSQEAGGEQYF.

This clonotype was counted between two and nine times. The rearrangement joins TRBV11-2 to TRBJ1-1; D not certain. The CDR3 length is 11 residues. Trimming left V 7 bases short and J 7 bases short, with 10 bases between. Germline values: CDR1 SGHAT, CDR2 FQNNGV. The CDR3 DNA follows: TGTGCCAGCACAGTCGCCCATGAAGCTTTCTTT. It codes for CASTVAHEAFF.

As DNA, the CDR3 is TGTGCCAGCAGTCACCGGGACAGACTCTACAATGAGCAGTACTTC. Translating gives CASSHRDRLYNEQYF. V gene TRBV6-6 combines with J gene TRBJ2-4, with TRBD1 identical over 7 bases. J was trimmed by 13 bases and V by 5 bases; bases with no gene match: 17. The germline V gene encodes CDR1 MNHNY and CDR2 SVGAGI (reference sequence). The CDR3 totals 15 residues.

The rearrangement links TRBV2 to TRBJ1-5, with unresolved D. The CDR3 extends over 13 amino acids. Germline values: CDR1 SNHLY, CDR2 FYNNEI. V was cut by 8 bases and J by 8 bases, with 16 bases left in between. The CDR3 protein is CASGRLRQEPQHF. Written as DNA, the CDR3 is TGTGCCAGCGGGAGACTGCGTCAAGAGCCCCAGCATTTT.

The CDR3 DNA reads as TGTGCCAGCAGCTTAGAACGGCAGGGATACAATGAGCAGTTCTTC. Residues: CASSLERQGYNEQFF. The chain recombines TRBV7-6 with TRBJ2-1; weak D call: TRBD1 (5 bases). Germline-derived CDR1 and CDR2 are SGHVS and FNYEAQ. The V end was cut by 1 base, the J end by 4 bases, with 11 bases between. The CDR3 runs to 15 residues.

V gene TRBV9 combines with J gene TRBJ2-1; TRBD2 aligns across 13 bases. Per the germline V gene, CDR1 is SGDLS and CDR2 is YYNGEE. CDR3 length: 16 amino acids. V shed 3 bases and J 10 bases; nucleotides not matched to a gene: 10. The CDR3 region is CASSASGTSGVIEQFF. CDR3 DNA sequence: TGTGCCAGCAGCGCCTCCGGGACTAGCGGGGTCATAGAGCAGTTCTTC.

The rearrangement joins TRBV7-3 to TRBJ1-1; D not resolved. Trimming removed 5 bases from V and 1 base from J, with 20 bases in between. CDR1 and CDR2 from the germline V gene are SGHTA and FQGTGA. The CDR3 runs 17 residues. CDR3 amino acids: CASSNGGVEGENTEAFF. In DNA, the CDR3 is TGTGCCAGCAGCAACGGTGGGGTCGAGGGCGAGAACACTGAAGCTTTCTTT.

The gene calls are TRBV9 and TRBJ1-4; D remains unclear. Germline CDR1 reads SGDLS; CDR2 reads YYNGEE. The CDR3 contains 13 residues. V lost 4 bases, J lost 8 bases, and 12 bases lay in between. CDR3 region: CASSPRVEEKLFF. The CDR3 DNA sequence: TGTGCCAGCAGCCCCCGGGTTGAGGAAAAACTGTTTTTT.

Here the CDR3 DNA reads TGCAGCGTCGTGGGACAGGGGAATGGCTACACCTTC. The encoded protein is CSVVGQGNGYTF. The chain employs TRBV29-1 and TRBJ1-2; 10 nucleotides line up with TRBD1. Germline V gene lookup returns CDR1 SQVTM and CDR2 ANQGSEA. The CDR3 runs to 12 residues. The junction had 4 bases not matched to a gene; V was cut back by 6 bases and J by 6 bases. The full variable domain, with the rest looked up from reference TRBV29-1 and TRBJ1-2, is SAVISQKPSRDICQRGTSLTIQCQVDSQVTMMFWYRQQPGQSLTLIATANQGSEATYESGFVIDKFPISRPNLTFSTLTVSNMSPEDSSIYLCSVVGQGNGYTFGSGTRLTVV.

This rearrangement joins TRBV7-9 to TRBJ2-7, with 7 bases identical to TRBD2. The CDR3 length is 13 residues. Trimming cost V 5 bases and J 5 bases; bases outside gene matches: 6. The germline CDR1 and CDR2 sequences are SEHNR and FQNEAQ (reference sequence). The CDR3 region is CASSAAGVHEQYF. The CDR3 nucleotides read TGTGCCAGCAGCGCGGCGGGAGTTCACGAGCAGTACTTC.

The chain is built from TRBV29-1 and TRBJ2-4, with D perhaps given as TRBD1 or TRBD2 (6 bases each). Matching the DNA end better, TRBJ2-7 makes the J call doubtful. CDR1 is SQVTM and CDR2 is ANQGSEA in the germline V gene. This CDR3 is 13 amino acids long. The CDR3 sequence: CSFKGEVTYEQYF. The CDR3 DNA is TGCAGCTTCAAGGGGGAGGTAACGTACGAGCAGTACTTC.

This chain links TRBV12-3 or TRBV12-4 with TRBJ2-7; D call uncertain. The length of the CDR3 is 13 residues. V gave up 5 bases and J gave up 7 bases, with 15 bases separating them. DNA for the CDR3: TGTGCCAGCAGTCTACACCACCCCGAAGAGCAGTACTTC. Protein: CASSLHHPEEQYF.

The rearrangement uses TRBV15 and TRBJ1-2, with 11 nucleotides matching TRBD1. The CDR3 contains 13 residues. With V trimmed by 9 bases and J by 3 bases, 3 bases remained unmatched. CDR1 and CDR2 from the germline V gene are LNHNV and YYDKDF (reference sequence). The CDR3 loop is CATGTGGDYGYTF. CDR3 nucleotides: TGTGCCACAGGGACAGGGGGAGACTATGGCTACACCTTC.

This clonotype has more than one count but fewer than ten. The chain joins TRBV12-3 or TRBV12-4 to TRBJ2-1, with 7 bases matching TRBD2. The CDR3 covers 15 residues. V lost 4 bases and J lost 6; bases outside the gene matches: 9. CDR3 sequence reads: CASSSGGLDINEQFF. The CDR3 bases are TGTGCCAGCAGTTCCGGGGGGTTGGACATCAATGAGCAGTTCTTC.

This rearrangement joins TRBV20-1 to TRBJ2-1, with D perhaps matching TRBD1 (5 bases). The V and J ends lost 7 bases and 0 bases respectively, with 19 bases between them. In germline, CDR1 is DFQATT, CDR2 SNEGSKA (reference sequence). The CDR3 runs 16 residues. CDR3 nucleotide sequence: TGCAGTGTGCTCAAACAGGCTCCAAGCTCCTACAATGAGCAGTTCTTC. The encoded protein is CSVLKQAPSSYNEQFF.